This T cell receptor beta chain was profiled in a study of T cell responses to AZD1222 COVID-19 vaccine. Clones were sequenced by immunoSEQ multiplex PCR, and TCRdb holds only the in-frame ones, with some missing. The sample has over 110,000 clones; about 90% are singletons. CDR3 length: 15 amino acids. Trimming cost V 4 bases and J 4 bases; bases outside gene matches: 7. Germline lookup yields CDR1 LNHDA and CDR2 SQIVND (reference sequence). The sequence derives from an adult who received the AZD1222 COVID-19 vaccine. V usage is TRBV19 and J usage is TRBJ1-5; 7 positions agree with TRBD1. The sample was peripheral blood, taken 28 days after the second AZD1222 dose. The CDR3 reads CASSTPDRRNQPQHF. The CDR3, as DNA: TGTGCCAGTAGTACTCCGGACAGGCGAAATCAGCCCCAGCATTTT.